This T cell receptor beta chain is drawn from a study of blood T cells in healthy people across ages. Through a sample-barcoded 5' primer and a J-beta primer mix, a second PCR was run for about 6 to 11 cycles. TCRdb itself ran the 5' RACE reads through MiXCR, one entry per CDR3 protein. This sample has 270,000 or so distinct CDR3 sequences, with less than 30% found just once. This CDR3 has 12 amino acids. The V and J ends lost 3 bases and 6 bases respectively, with 9 bases between them. Germline lookup yields CDR1 LGHDT and CDR2 YNNKEL (reference sequence). Study-wide points: Across the age range, TCR beta diversity per million T cells fell in a roughly linear way. Lack of knowledge of donor CMV status possibly confounded expanded clonotype changes.

Concerning this clonotype: Its antigen is not identified. Given the absence of the conserved phenylalanine or tryptophan at the CDR3 end, a read error is likely.

Staff drew roughly 10 milliliters of peripheral blood from each donor. J is TRBJ2-7 and V is TRBV3-1; maybe TRBD2 (6 bases). The sample comprised blood. The TCR originated in a woman in her 70s in good health. The CDR3 coding sequence is TGTGCCAGCAGCCATTCGGGAGTCGAGCAGTACCTC. Amino acids: CASSHSGVEQYL.